The rows below give T cell receptor beta chains drawn from one sample of a study of cytomegalovirus exposure and HLA in healthy donors. The method was immunoSEQ multiplex PCR; TCRdb's version includes in-frame clones alone and lacks a portion of them. The data contain some 330,000 clones, just over 85% of them singletons. Specimen: PBMCs. All receptors derive from a young woman in good health and CMV-seronegative. CDR3s include the opening cysteine and the closing phenylalanine or tryptophan. The D gene is left open where the match is weak. Size tells how often a clone was seen (once, few, many) or the class of an expanded clone, and some rows leave it out.

j_call v_call d_call clone_size cdr3_aa cdr3_nt
TRBJ1-5 TRBV7-8 - few CASSLLVGYSNQPQHF TGTGCCAGCAGCTTATTAGTTGGTTATAGCAATCAGCCCCAGCATTTT
TRBJ2-3 TRBV5-4 - - CASSYWTTGGDTQYF TGTGCCAGCAGCTACTGGACTACCGGGGGAGATACGCAGTATTTT
TRBJ1-5 TRBV19 - - CASSPGIGQPQHF TGTGCCAGTAGTCCCGGGATAGGTCAGCCCCAGCATTTT
TRBJ2-3 TRBV28 TRBD2 - CASRVAGAGTDTQYF TGTGCCAGCAGGGTAGCGGGAGCGGGCACAGATACGCAGTATTTT
TRBJ2-1 TRBV2 TRBD2 once CASSETSGNPNEQFF TGTGCCAGCAGTGAGACTAGCGGGAACCCAAATGAGCAGTTCTTC
TRBJ1-5 TRBV18 - - CASSPRRGEDQPQHF TGTGCCAGCTCACCACGGCGGGGCGAGGATCAGCCCCAGCATTTT
TRBJ2-7 TRBV6-6 - - CASAKGMMGEQYF TGTGCCAGCGCTAAGGGGATGATGGGAGAGCAGTACTTC
TRBJ2-1 TRBV4-2 TRBD2 - CASSQPDRLAGEERPTYNEQFF TGTGCCAGCAGCCAACCCGACCGACTAGCGGGAGAAGAACGGCCAACCTACAATGAGCAGTTCTTC
TRBJ2-7 TRBV6-5 - - CASSYSIGRRTYEQYF TGTGCCAGCAGTTACTCTATCGGTAGGCGGACCTACGAGCAGTACTTC
TRBJ1-5 TRBV19 - - CASSNHARGTRNQPQHF TGTGCCAGTAGTAACCACGCACGGGGAACTCGCAATCAGCCCCAGCATTTT
TRBJ1-1 TRBV9 TRBD1 - CASSAYTGETEAFF TGTGCCAGCAGCGCCTATACAGGGGAGACTGAAGCTTTCTTT
TRBJ1-5 TRBV18 - - CASSPLTGNNQPQHF TGTGCCAGCTCACCACTTACAGGGAACAATCAGCCCCAGCATTTT